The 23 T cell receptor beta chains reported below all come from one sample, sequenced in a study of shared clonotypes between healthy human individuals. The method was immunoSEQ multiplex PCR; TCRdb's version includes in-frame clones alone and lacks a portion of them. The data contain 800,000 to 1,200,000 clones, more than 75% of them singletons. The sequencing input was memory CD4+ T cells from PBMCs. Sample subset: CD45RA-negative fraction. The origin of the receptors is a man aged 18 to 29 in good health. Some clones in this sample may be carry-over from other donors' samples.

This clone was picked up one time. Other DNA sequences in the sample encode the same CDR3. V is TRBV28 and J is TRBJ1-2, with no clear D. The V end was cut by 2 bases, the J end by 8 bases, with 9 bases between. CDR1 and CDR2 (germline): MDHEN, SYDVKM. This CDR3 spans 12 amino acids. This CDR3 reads CASSLVIGGYTF. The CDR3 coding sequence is TGTGCCAGCAGTTTAGTTATTGGCGGCTACACCTTC.

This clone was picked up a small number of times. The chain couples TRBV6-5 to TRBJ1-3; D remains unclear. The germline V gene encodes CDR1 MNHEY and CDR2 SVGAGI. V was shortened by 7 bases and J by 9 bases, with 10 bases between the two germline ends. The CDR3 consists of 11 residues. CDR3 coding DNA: TGTGCCAGCAACGGGTTTGGCACCATATATTTT. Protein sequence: CASNGFGTIYF.

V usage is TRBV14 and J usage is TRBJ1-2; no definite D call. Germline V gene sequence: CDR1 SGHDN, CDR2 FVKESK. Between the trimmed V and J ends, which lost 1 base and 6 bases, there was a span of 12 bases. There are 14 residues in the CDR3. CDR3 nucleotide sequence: TGTGCCAGCAGCCAAGCGTTTTGGGCGGATGGCTACACCTTC. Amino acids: CASSQAFWADGYTF.

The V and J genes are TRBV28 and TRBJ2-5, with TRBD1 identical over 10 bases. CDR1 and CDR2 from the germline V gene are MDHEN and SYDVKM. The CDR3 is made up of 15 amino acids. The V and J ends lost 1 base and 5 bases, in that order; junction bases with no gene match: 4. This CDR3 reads CASSLSGTGDETQYF. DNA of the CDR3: TGTGCCAGCAGTTTATCGGGGACAGGGGACGAGACCCAGTACTTC.

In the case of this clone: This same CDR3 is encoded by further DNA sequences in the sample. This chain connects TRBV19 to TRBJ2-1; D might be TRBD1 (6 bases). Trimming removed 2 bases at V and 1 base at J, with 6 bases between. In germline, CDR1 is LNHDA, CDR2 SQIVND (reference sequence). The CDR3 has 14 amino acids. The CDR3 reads CASSIQGSYNEQFF. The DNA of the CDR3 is TGTGCCAGTAGTATACAGGGGTCCTACAATGAGCAGTTCTTC. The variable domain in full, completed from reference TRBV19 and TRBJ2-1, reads DGGITQSPKYLFRKEGQNVTLSCEQNLNHDAMYWYRQDPGQGLRLIYYSQIVNDFQKGDIAEGYSVSREKKESFPLTVTSAQKNPTAFYLCASSIQGSYNEQFFGPGTRLTVL.

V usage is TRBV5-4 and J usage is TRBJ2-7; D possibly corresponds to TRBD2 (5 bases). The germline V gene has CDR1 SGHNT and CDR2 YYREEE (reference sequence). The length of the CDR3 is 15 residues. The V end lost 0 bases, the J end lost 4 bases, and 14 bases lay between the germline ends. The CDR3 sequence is CASSLEAGFGYEQYF. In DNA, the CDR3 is TGTGCCAGCAGCTTGGAGGCGGGCTTCGGTTACGAGCAGTACTTC.

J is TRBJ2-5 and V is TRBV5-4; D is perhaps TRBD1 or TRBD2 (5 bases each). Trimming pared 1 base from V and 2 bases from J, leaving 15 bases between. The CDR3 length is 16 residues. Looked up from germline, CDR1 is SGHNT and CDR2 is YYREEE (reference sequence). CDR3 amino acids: CASSLTPEGHQETQYF. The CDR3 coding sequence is TGTGCCAGCAGCTTGACCCCAGAGGGGCATCAAGAGACCCAGTACTTC.

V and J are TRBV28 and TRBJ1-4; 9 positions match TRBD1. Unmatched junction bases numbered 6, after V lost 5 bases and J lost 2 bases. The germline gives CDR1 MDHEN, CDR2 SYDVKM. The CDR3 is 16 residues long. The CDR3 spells CASSPGTGNTNEKLFF. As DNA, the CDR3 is TGTGCCAGCAGTCCCGGGACAGGGAATACTAATGAAAAACTGTTTTTT.

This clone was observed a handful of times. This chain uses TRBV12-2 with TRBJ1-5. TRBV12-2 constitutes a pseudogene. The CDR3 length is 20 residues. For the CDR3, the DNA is TGTGCAAGTCGCAAGCGGGGGGAACAGGGATATGAGGGAAGCAATCAGCCCCAGCATTTT. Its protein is CASRKRGEQGYEGSNQPQHF.

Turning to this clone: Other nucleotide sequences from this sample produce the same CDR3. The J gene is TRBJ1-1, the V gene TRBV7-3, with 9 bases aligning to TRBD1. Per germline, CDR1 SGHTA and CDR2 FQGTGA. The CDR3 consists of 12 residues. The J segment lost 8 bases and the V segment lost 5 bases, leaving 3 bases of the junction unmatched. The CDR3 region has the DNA TGTGCCAGCAGCCCGGGACAGGGAGAAGCTTTCTTT. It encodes CASSPGQGEAFF.

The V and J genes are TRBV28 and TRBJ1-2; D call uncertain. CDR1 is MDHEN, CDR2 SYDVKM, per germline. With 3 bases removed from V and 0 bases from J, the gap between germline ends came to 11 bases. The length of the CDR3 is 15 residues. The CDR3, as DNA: TGTGCCAGCAGTTTTATGGGCAGAACTAACTATGGCTACACCTTC. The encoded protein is CASSFMGRTNYGYTF.

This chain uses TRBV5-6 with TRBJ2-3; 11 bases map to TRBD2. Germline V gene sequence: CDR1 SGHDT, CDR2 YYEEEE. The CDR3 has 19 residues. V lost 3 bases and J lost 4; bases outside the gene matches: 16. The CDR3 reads CASSYFRPGLAENSDTQYF. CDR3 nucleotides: TGTGCCAGCAGCTACTTCCGGCCGGGACTAGCGGAGAATTCAGATACGCAGTATTTT. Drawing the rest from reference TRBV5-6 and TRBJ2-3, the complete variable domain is DAGVTQSPTHLIKTRGQQVTLRCSPKSGHDTVSWYQQALGQGPQFIFQYYEEEERQRGNFPDRFSGHQFPNYSSELNVNALLLGDSALYLCASSYFRPGLAENSDTQYFGPGTRLTVL.

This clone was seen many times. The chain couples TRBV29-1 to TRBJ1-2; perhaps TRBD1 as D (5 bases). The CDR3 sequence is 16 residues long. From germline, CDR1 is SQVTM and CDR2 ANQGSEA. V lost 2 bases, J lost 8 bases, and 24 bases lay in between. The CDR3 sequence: CSVEFPTRADPGGYTF. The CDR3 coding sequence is TGCAGCGTTGAATTCCCCACCAGGGCGGACCCGGGGGGCTACACCTTC.

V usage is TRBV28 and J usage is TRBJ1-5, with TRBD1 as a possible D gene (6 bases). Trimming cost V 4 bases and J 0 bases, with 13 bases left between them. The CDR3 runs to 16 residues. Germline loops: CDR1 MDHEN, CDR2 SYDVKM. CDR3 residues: CASSSSNRASNQPQHF. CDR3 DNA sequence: TGTGCCAGCAGTTCGTCCAACAGGGCTAGCAATCAGCCCCAGCATTTT.

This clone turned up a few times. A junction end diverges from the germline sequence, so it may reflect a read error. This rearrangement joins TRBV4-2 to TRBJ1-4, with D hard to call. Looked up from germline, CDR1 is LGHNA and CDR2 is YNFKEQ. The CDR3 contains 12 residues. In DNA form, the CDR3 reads TGTGCCAGCAGCCAAGACAGTCAGAGTCCCCTTTTT. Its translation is CASSQDSQSPLF.

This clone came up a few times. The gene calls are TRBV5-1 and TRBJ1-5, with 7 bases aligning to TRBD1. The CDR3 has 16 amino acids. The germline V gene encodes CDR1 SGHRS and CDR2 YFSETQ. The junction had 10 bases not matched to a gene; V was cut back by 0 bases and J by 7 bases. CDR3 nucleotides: TGCGCCAGCAGCTTGGGGCCGACAGGGTTGGGACAGCCCCAGCATTTT. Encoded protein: CASSLGPTGLGQPQHF.

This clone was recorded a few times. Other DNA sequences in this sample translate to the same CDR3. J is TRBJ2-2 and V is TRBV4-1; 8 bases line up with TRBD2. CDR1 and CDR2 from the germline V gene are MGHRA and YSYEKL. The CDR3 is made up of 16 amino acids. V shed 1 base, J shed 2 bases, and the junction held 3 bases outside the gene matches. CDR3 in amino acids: CASSQVAGSNTGELFF. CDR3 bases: TGCGCCAGCAGCCAAGTAGCGGGGAGTAACACCGGGGAGCTGTTTTTT.

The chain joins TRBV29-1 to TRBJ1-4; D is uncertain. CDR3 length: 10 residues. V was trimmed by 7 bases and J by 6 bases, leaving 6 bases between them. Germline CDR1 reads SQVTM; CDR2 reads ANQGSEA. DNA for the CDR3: TGCAGCGCAAAGGATGAAAAACTGTTTTTT. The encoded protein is CSAKDEKLFF.

The CDR3 sequence: CASSPPGTGTYEQYF. DNA for the CDR3: TGTGCCAGCAGCCCCCCCGGGACAGGGACCTACGAGCAGTACTTC. The V and J genes are TRBV5-5 and TRBJ2-7, with TRBD1 matching over 9 bases. Germline loops: CDR1 SGHKS, CDR2 YYEKEE (reference sequence). The ends lost 4 bases at V and 2 bases at J; junction bases unmatched: 7. The CDR3 contains 15 residues.

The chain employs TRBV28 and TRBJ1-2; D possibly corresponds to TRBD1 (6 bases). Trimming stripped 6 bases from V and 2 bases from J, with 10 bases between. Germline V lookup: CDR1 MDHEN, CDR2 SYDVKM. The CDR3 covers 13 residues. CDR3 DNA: TGTGCCAGCAGATGGCAGGGGAACTATGGCTACACCTTC. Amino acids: CASRWQGNYGYTF.

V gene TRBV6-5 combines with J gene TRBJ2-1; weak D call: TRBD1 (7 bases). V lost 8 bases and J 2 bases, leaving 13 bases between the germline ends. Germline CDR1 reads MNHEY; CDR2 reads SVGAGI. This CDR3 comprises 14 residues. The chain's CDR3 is CASRSGGTYNEQFF. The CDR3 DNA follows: TGTGCCAGCCGATCAGGGGGGACCTACAATGAGCAGTTCTTC.

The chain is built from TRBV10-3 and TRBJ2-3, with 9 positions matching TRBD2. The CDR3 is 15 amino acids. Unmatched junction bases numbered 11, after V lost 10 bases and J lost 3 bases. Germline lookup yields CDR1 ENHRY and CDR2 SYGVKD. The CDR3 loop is CATRLSGSRTDTQYF. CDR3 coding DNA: TGTGCCACCCGCCTTAGCGGGAGTAGGACAGATACGCAGTATTTT.

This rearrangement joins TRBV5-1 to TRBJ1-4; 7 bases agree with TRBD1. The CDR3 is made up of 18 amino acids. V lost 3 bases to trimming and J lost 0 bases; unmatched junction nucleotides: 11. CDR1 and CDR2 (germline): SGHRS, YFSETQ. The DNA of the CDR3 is TGCGCCAGCAGCTCGTCCCGGGACAGCTTTGCAACTAATGAAAAACTGTTTTTT. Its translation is CASSSSRDSFATNEKLFF.